This T cell receptor beta chain was retrieved from a study of cytomegalovirus exposure and HLA in healthy donors (dated by TCRdb to about 2017). In the study overall: An earlier analysis of approximately 640 of the donors reported 250 to 300 Gb of sequence data and 117 million unique TCR beta sequences from about 200 million T cells. An early release that covered 500 to 800 HLA-typed donors contained approximately 300 gigabases of sequencing data and approximately 85 million unique TCR sequences. Of the roughly 390 genotyped donors, over 70% fell in the genetic ancestry cluster associated with self-reported Caucasian donors. The study aimed to test whether signatures of past pathogen exposure could be identified by cataloging public T cell receptors. Using immunosequencing, the study profiled T cell repertoires from fewer than 700 subjects and related those repertoires to cytomegalovirus serostatus. A separate validation cohort of 100 to 150 different subjects was used in addition to the approximately 700-subject first cohort. High-throughput TCR immunosequencing, statistical association of individual TCRs with disease status, and machine learning were combined to predict cytomegalovirus infection status. A later analysis re-analyzed previously published TCR beta repertoires from approximately 700 donors and added high-resolution HLA genotyping to study TCR occurrence patterns. Rather than drawing on any new phenotypic data, the later analysis identified candidate immune exposures from TCR beta sequences and the way those sequences occurred across donors. An earlier analysis of approximately 580 of the donors used high-throughput TCR beta sequencing to judge whether each TCR beta V gene segment behaved as functional or pseudogenic. Alongside the repertoire data, information on donor age, sex, ethnicity and CMV serostatus was compiled. A later genetic analysis took genome-wide SNP genotypes for 398 of the 666 donors and used that subset as a discovery cohort. All discovery cohort repertoires had been generated using a single sequencing platform. Class I and class II HLA loci were covered by the typing at four-digit resolution. The number of donors typed differed by locus, with about 629-630 for A, B, C, DRB1 and DQB1, roughly 550 for DQA1, under 610 for DPA1, and 472 for DPB1. Several DR-DQ haplotypes were treated as single units for association and clustering because of strong linkage in the cohort. Among roughly 370 genotyped donors of the cohort, an average of about 240,000 unique TCR beta nucleotide sequences were sequenced per donor, roughly 18% of them non-productive. On the study overall, not on this receptor specifically: It was suggested by the authors that the approach could potentially be generalized to other disease states and immunological phenotypes. For the cohort, immune exposure information was limited to CMV serostatus. When HLA alleles, especially DR and DQ, strongly co-occurred, TCR associations were difficult to assign to individual alleles. Compared with the 666-donor mean, donors in an Asian-associated ancestry cluster had fewer N-insertions in productive TCRs, according to a later genetic analysis. A later analysis found that TCR association rates varied across HLA loci, with DRB1 alleles showing the most associated TCRs and HLA-C alleles the fewest. In an earlier analysis of roughly 500 of the donors, most TCR beta V segments appeared in productive rearrangements about 87% or about 30% of the time, broadly matching IMGT annotations. Several of the top co-occurrence clusters appeared to be linked to parvovirus B19, influenza, CMV and Epstein-Barr virus, according to a later analysis. A total of fewer than 200 TCR beta chains were listed by the study as associated with cytomegalovirus. A later analysis found that HLA-associated TCR beta chains were more clonally expanded and had lower generation probabilities than equally common non-associated chains. At a false discovery rate of 0.05, a later analysis linked some 17,000 TCR beta sequences to specific HLA alleles. Roughly uniform sequencing depth across donors was assumed in presence/absence analyses, although this assumption may not hold. The earlier analysis of approximately 590 of the donors excluded some 15 rarely observed V segments, including chromosome 9 orphons, because counts were too low. A group of highly shared sequence variants was considered likely to be a technical artifact of the sequencing pipeline. A later analysis found that most CMV-associated TCR beta chains appeared HLA-restricted, with HLA associations seemingly driven largely by CMV exposure. A further reported finding was that TCR beta sequences accurately predicted the HLA-A and HLA-B alleles for most subjects in the first cohort. Because HLA typing was missing for some donors at each locus, association tests included only the typed subset. This cohort had only TCR beta chains sequenced, and the lack of alpha or paired-chain data limited which features could be detected. In vitro tests confirmed that a few of the cytomegalovirus-associated TCR beta chains recognize cytomegalovirus antigens. While some public TCRs were present in many individuals, most TCR sequences turned up only very rarely across donors. In a later genetic analysis, a missense DCLRE1C variant was associated with V-gene and J-gene trimming of TCR beta chains, and the association was replicated in an independent cohort. Linkage disequilibrium might explain the correlated functional status among segregating V segments, but an unknown experimental factor could not be ruled out. The classifier was reported to diagnose cytomegalovirus status with high specificity and sensitivity in both the original cohort and the validation cohort.

Receptor amplification or capture employed the immunoSEQ multiplex PCR assay. For the multiplex PCR, a mixture combining 60 forward primers for TCR Vbeta segments and 13 reverse primers for TCR Jbeta segments was used. The CDR3 region of rearranged TCR beta genes was amplified from genomic DNA with a multiplex PCR assay. The amplified TCR beta libraries were sequenced on the Illumina HiSeq System as 87-base-pair reads. The study's own analysis went as follows. A later analysis tallied around 82 million unique TCR beta chains across the 666 repertoires, and 10 million to 11 million of those chains were shared by two or more donors. A nearest-neighbor algorithm error-corrected the raw reads and collapsed the reads into unique sequences, merging closely related sequences to remove PCR and sequencing errors. To assign V, D and J gene segments, CDR3 sequences were aligned to IMGT reference sequences. Each retained sequence needed at least a six-nucleotide match to both a V gene segment and a J gene segment. Rearrangements were classified as productive when the CDR3 lacked stop codons and remained in frame with V and J, and all other rearrangements were classified as non-productive. Following IMGT convention, CDR3 was defined as the stretch from the second conserved V-encoded cysteine to the conserved J-encoded phenylalanine. The earlier analysis of 450 to 750 of the donors excluded any sequence lacking an unambiguous match to a single V gene segment. In an earlier analysis of almost 600 of the donors, a V segment was called functional when productive rearrangements were above 56.7%, and segregating when the standard deviation between donors exceeded 5%. A statistical classification framework was built for diagnosing cytomegalovirus status from the catalog of TCR beta chain sequences. V and J gene assignment, in a later analysis, came from comparing TCR nucleotide sequences with IMGT/GENE-DB human TR gene sequences. A later analysis assigned CDR3 sequences and most-parsimonious VDJ recombination scenarios with the TCRdist pipeline. In a later analysis, each TCR beta chain was defined by its CDR3 amino acid sequence together with its V-gene family, and reads lacking a unique V-gene family were excluded. To address suspected cross-contamination and a sequencing artifact, a later analysis removed 550 to 750 highly shared, low-generation-probability nucleotide sequences. In a later analysis, a clonal expansion index was calculated for each public chain from normalized within-repertoire ranks of inferred template counts. In a later analysis, generation probabilities were computed using a VDJ recombination model fitted to out-of-frame rearrangements, and the results were checked against IGoR. Hypergeometric tests were used in a later analysis to score TCR-TCR, TCR-HLA and TCR-CMV co-occurrence, with a repertoire-size bias correction applied to the TCR pairs. A later analysis estimated false discovery rates by permuting HLA or CMV assignments 20 times. In a later analysis, co-occurring TCRs were grouped using DBSCAN, and TCRdist sequence similarity was added for clustering within HLA-allele-positive subsets. For co-occurrence clustering, repertoires with fewer than 30,000 or more than 120,000 public chains were excluded, along with a handful of repertoires with anomalous nucleotide sharing. The clones in this table, taken by TCRdb from immuneACCESS, are in-frame only. Not every clone is retained; where verified, under half of the shortfall comes from an unresolved V gene, and the cause of the rest is unknown. V and J calls and clone size are those listed in that table; D and trimming were worked out from the DNA. The table for this sample lists some 190,000 clones; 85% of them were counted only once. 1% of the sample is held by the ten biggest clonotypes.

The cohort consisted of more than 650 healthy bone marrow donors. At the time of sampling, every cohort member was nominally healthy, though immune exposures that went unrecorded were likely present. The donor tested CMV seronegative and was one of the 352 seronegative cohort members. Each donor provided a peripheral blood sample, and peripheral blood mononuclear cells were used for TCR beta sequencing. Genomic DNA was extracted from the blood cell samples with the Qiagen DNeasy Blood Extraction Kit. On this clone itself: The clone's antigen remains unknown. Base qualities were left out, and no much larger clone turns up one base away.

The sequence was obtained from a boy between 2 and 10 years old in good health and CMV-seronegative. Sequencing input: PBMCs.

This receptor has the CDR3 CSVVSGSFGETQYF. The DNA reads TGCAGCGTAGTTAGCGGGAGTTTCGGAGAGACCCAGTACTTC. The chain uses TRBV29-1 and TRBJ2-5; 9 of the junction bases match TRBD2. For this chain, trimming is 6 bases at the V end and 4 bases at the J end, and the number of junction bases without a gene match is 9. Reading the germline V gene gives CDR1 SQVTM and CDR2 ANQGSEA. The CDR3 runs 14 amino acids, cysteine and phenylalanine included. Here the CDR3 DNA is all that survives: 42 bases in frame from base 1.